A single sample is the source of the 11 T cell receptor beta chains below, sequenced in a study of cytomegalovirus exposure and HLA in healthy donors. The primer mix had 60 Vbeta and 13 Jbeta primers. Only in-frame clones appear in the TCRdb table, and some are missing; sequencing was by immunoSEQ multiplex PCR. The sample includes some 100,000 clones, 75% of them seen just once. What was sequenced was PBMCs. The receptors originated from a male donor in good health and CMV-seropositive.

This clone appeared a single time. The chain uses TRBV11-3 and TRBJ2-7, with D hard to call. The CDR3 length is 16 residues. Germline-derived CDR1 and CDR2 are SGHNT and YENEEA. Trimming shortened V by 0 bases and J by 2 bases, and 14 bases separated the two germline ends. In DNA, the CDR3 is TGTGCCAGCAGCTTAGATTCGGAGAATCCGCCCTACGAGCAGTACTTC. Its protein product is CASSLDSENPPYEQYF.

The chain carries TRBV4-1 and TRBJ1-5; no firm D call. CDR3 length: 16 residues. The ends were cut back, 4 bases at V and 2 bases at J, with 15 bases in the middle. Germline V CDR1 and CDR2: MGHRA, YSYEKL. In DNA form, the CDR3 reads TGCGCCAGCAGCCGCTCGGTAACTAGAGGCAATCAGCCCCAGCATTTT. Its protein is CASSRSVTRGNQPQHF.

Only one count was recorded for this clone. This chain's CDR3 is CASSFSQGAGNIQYF. The CDR3 region has the DNA TGTGCCAGCAGCTTCTCACAGGGGGCAGGAAACATTCAGTACTTC. V and J are TRBV5-4 and TRBJ2-4; TRBD1 aligns across 9 bases. Trimming at V came to 2 bases and at J to 6 bases, leaving 6 bases not matched to a gene. The CDR3 runs 15 residues. Germline CDR1 and CDR2: SGHNT and YYREEE (reference sequence).

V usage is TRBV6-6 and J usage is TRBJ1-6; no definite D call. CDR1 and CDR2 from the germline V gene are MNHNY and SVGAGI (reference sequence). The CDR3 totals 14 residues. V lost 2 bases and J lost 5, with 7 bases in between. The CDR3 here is CASSYRGNNSPLHF. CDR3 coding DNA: TGTGCCAGCAGTTACCGGGGAAATAATTCACCCCTCCACTTT.

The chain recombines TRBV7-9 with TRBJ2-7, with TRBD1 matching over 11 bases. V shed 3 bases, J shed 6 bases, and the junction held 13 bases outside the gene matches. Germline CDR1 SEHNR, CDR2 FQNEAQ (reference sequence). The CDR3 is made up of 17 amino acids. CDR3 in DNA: TGTGCCAGCAGCTTGTTGCGGTGGGGGACAGGGGGGAGCGAGCAGTACTTC. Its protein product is CASSLLRWGTGGSEQYF.

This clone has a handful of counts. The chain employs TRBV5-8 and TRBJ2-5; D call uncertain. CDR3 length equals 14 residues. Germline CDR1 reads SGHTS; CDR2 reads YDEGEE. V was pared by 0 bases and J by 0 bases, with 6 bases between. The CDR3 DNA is TGTGCCAGCAGCTTGGTTTCTTACCAAGAGACCCAGTACTTC. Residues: CASSLVSYQETQYF.

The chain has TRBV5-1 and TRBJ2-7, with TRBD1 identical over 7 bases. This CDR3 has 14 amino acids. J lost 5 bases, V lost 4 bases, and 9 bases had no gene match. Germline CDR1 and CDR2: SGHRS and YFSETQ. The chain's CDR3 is CASSPSTGSNEQYF. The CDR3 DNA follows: TGCGCCAGCAGCCCTTCGACAGGGTCTAACGAGCAGTACTTC. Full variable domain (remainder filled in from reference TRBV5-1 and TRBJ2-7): KAGVTQTPRYLIKTRGQQVTLSCSPISGHRSVSWYQQTPGQGLQFLFEYFSETQRNKGNFPGRFSGRQFSNSRSEMNVSTLELGDSALYLCASSPSTGSNEQYFGPGTRLTVT.

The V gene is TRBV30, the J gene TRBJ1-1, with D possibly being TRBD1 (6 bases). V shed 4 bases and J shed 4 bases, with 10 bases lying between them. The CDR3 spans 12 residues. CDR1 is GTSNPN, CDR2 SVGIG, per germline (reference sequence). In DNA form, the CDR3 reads TGTGCCTGGAAGGGCAGGGGCACTGAAGCTTTCTTT. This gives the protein CAWKGRGTEAFF.

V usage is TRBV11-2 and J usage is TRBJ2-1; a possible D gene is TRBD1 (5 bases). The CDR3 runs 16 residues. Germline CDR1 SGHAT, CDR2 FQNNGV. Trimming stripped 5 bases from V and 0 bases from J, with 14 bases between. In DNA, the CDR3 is TGTGCCAGCAGCCTCAGGGCCGACAGCTCCTACAATGAGCAGTTCTTC. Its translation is CASSLRADSSYNEQFF.

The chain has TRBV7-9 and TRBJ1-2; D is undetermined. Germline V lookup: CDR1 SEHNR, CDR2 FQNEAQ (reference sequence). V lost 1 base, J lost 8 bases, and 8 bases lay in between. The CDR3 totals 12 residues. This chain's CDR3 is CASSLDGSGYTF. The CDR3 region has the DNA TGTGCCAGCAGCTTAGACGGTAGCGGCTACACCTTC.

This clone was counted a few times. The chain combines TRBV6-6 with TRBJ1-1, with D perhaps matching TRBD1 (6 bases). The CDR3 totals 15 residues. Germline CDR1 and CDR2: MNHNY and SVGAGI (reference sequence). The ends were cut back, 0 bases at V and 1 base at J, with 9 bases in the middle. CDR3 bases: TGTGCCAGCAGTTACTCGGGACAAGCGAACACTGAAGCTTTCTTT. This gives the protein CASSYSGQANTEAFF.